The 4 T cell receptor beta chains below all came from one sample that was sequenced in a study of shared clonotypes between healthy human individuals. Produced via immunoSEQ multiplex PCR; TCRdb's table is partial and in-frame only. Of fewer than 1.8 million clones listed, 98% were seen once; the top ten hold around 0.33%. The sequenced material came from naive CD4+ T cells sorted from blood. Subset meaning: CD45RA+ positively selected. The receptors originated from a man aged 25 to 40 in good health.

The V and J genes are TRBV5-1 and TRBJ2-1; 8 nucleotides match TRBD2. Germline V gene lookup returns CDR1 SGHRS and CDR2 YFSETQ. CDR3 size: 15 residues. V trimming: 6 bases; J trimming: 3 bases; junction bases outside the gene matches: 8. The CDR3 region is CASKLAGRLYNEQFF. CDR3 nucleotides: TGCGCCAGCAAATTAGCGGGGAGACTCTACAATGAGCAGTTCTTC.

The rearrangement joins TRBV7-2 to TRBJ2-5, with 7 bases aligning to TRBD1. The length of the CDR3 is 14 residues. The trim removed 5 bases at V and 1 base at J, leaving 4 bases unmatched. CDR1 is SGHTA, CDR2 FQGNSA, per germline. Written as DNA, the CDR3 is TGTGCCAGCAGCCCCGGGACAGCCCAAGAGACCCAGTACTTC. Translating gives CASSPGTAQETQYF. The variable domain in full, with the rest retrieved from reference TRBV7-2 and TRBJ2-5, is GAGVSQSPSNKVTEKGKDVELRCDPISGHTALYWYRQSLGQGLEFLIYFQGNSAPDKSGLPSDRFSAERTGGSVSTLTIQRTQQEDSAVYLCASSPGTAQETQYFGPGTRLLVL.

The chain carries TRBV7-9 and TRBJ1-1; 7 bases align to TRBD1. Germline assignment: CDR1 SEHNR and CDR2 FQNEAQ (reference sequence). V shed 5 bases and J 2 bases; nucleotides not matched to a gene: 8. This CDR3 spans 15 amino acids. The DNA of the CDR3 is TGTGCCAGCAGCATCACAGGGGCCGTAAACACTGAAGCTTTCTTT. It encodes CASSITGAVNTEAFF.

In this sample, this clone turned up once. Written as DNA, the CDR3 is TGTGCCTGGAGTCAAGGCGGGGAGCTGTTTTTT. Its translation is CAWSQGGELFF. The rearrangement links TRBV30 to TRBJ2-2; D uncertain. CDR3 length equals 11 residues. Trimming cost V 2 bases and J 7 bases, with 5 bases left between them. Germline V CDR1 and CDR2: GTSNPN, SVGIG (reference sequence).